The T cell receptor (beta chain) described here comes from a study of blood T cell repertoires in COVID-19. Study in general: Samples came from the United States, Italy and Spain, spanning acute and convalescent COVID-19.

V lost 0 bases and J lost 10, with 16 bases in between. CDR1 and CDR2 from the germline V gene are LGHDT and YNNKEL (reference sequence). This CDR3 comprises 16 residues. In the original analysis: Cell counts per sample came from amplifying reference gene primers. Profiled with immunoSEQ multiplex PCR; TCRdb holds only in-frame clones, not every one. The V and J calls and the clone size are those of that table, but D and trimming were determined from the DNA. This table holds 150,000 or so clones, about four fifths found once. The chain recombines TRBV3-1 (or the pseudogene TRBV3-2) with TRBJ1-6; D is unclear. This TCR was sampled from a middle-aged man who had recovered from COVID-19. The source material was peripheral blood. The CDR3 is CASSQEVVGRRSPLHF. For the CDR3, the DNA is TGTGCCAGCAGCCAAGAAGTGGTTGGCAGGAGGTCACCCCTCCACTTT.